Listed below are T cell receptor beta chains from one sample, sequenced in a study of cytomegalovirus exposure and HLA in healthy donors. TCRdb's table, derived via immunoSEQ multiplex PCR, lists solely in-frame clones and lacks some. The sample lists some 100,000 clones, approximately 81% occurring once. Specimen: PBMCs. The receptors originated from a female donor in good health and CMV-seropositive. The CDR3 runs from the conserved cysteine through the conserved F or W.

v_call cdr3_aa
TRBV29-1 CSVYYWRGIFRDDEQFF
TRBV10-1 CASSDSTNSYNSPLHF
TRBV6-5 CASSYGNIASYEQYF
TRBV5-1 CASSLDSGEGQYF
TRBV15 CATSKGGTGNTIYF
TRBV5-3 CARAPGGNSYEQYF
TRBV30 CAWSATGGLQETQYF
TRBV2 CASRKQDNYGYTF
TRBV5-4 CASRGSNTGELFF
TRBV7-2 CASSPDRGRGYTF
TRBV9 CASSVKSGDRINQPQHF
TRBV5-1 CASSPRTGATNEKLFF
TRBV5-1 CASSSGDPYEQYF
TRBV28 CASSSLSGAREPQHF
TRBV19 CASSRGKGMNYGYTF
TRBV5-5 CASSLILAGGSGELFF